These T cell receptor beta chains were read from a single sample in a study of blood T cell repertoires in COVID-19. TCRdb keeps only in-frame clones here, not all; method: immunoSEQ multiplex PCR. The sample has about 310,000 clones; roughly 87% are singletons. The sample consisted of PBMCs or T cells enriched from blood (not recorded which). The receptor set was obtained from a woman aged 18-29 years who had recovered from COVID-19. Each CDR3 is given with its conserved first and last residue. D genes are given only for firm matches. Where a row states a size, it is once, few, many or the class of an expanded clone; other rows omit it.

-,TRBV7-3,TRBJ1-2,-,CASSPGPGDTNYGYTF,TGTGCCAGCAGCCCCGGCCCAGGGGATACGAACTATGGCTACACCTTC
-,TRBV7-2,TRBJ1-2,-,CASSPNRVNYGYTF,TGTGCCAGCAGCCCAAACAGGGTTAACTATGGCTACACCTTC
-,TRBV9,TRBJ1-2,few,CASSVGSGEYGYTF,TGTGCCAGCAGCGTAGGTAGCGGGGAGTATGGCTACACCTTC
TRBD1,TRBV24-1,TRBJ2-5,-,CATSPGQGGAETQYF,TGTGCCACCAGCCCGGGACAGGGGGGAGCAGAGACCCAGTACTTC
-,TRBV28,TRBJ1-2,-,CASSLWGSGLTNSYGYTF,TGTGCCAGCAGTTTATGGGGGTCGGGATTAACCAACTCATATGGCTACACCTTC
-,TRBV3-1/TRBV3-2,TRBJ1-4,once,CASSQDTPRGNEKLFF,TGTGCCAGCAGCCAAGATACGCCCCGGGGTAATGAAAAACTGTTTTTT
TRBD1,TRBV9,TRBJ1-5,-,CASSGGDRGQPQHF,TGTGCCAGCAGCGGAGGGGACAGGGGCCAGCCCCAGCATTTT
TRBD1,TRBV5-1,TRBJ2-7,-,CASSARQGRPYEQYF,TGCGCCAGCAGCGCCCGACAGGGGCGACCCTACGAGCAGTACTTC
-,TRBV11-3,TRBJ1-1,once,CASSSGGTEAFF,TGTGCCAGCAGCAGCGGGGGTACTGAAGCTTTCTTT
-,TRBV5-6,TRBJ2-7,many,CASSFRGGSYEQYF,TGTGCCAGCAGCTTTCGAGGGGGTAGCTACGAGCAGTACTTC
-,TRBV4-2,TRBJ2-1,-,CASSQDPRRGGYNEQFF,TGTGCCAGCAGCCAAGATCCCCGAAGGGGTGGCTACAATGAGCAGTTCTTC
TRBD1,TRBV30,TRBJ1-1,-,CAWSRDREAFF,TGTGCCTGGAGTCGGGACAGAGAAGCTTTCTTT
TRBD1,TRBV19,TRBJ2-7,-,CASSTIPGQGGEQYF,TGTGCCAGTAGTACTATTCCGGGACAGGGGGGCGAGCAGTACTTC
TRBD2,TRBV2,TRBJ2-3,once,CASKSGSGRGRVPDTQYF,TGTGCCAGCAAATCGGGTAGCGGGAGGGGGAGAGTGCCAGATACGCAGTATTTT
-,TRBV28,TRBJ1-1,-,CARFASGEAFF,TGTGCCCGCTTCGCCTCGGGAGAAGCTTTCTTT
-,TRBV10-3,TRBJ1-3,-,CAIGVTTSGNTIYF,TGTGCCATCGGTGTAACAACCTCTGGAAACACCATATATTTT
TRBD2,TRBV5-4,TRBJ2-7,few,CASSLGGGRAKEQYF,TGTGCCAGCAGCTTAGGAGGCGGGAGGGCGAAAGAGCAGTACTTC
-,TRBV19,TRBJ2-7,-,CASSRDTNYEQYF,TGTGCCAGTAGTCGGGACACCAACTACGAGCAGTACTTC
-,TRBV3-1/TRBV3-2,TRBJ2-2,-,CASSQLQGATGELFF,TGTGCCAGCAGCCAACTGCAAGGGGCCACCGGGGAGCTGTTTTTT
-,TRBV5-8,TRBJ1-4,once,CASRRSGREKLFF,TGTGCCAGCAGACGAAGTGGGCGTGAAAAACTGTTTTTT
-,TRBV11-2,TRBJ2-3,-,CASSRTSISTDTQYF,TGTGCCAGCAGCCGTACTAGTATCAGCACAGATACGCAGTATTTT
TRBD1,TRBV2,TRBJ1-2,-,CASSGQGAFVGYTF,TGTGCCAGCAGTGGGCAGGGGGCGTTTGTTGGCTACACCTTC
-,TRBV5-1,TRBJ2-7,-,CASSLGGTFSYEQYF,TGCGCCAGCAGCTTGGGGGGCACCTTCTCCTACGAGCAGTACTTC
-,TRBV12-3/TRBV12-4,TRBJ1-1,few,CASIRQNTEAFF,TGTGCCAGCATCCGACAGAACACTGAAGCTTTCTTT
-,TRBV5-1,TRBJ2-7,-,CASRLESRVTYEQYF,TGCGCCAGCAGGCTTGAAAGTCGAGTGACCTACGAGCAGTACTTC
-,TRBV2,TRBJ2-3,-,CASSDRGNTQYF,TGTGCCAGCAGTGACAGAGGGAATACGCAGTATTTT
TRBD1,TRBV7-9,TRBJ1-1,-,CASSLTGVEAFF,TGTGCCAGCAGCCTCACAGGGGTCGAAGCTTTCTTT
TRBD1,TRBV7-2,TRBJ1-5,-,CASSLRTGSDQPQHF,TGTGCCAGCAGCCTTCGGACAGGGTCGGATCAGCCCCAGCATTTT
TRBD2,TRBV6-4,TRBJ2-1,-,CARTPWRLAGGKDNEQFF,TGTGCCAGGACCCCCTGGAGACTAGCGGGAGGTAAGGACAATGAGCAGTTCTTC